Listed below are T cell receptor beta chains from one sample, sequenced in a study of early T cells in non-severe SARS-CoV-2 infection. In TCRdb, the 5' RACE reads were re-called with MiXCR into one record per CDR3 protein. The table shows over 75,000 distinct CDR3 sequences, with roughly 13% occurring only once. The specimen was whole blood. All receptors come from an adult who was a healthcare worker with PCR-confirmed SARS-CoV-2 infection or an uninfected control (not recorded which). Each CDR3 is given with its conserved first and last residue. Each record gives: D gene, clone size, J gene, V gene, CDR3 DNA, CDR3 protein. The D gene is left open where the match is weak. Clone size, where shown, is once, few, many, or a class for clones that have expanded.

>TRBD2|.|TRBJ2-2|TRBV7-8
TGTGCCAGCAGCTTATCCCTAATACAGCGGGGAGGCCCCAACACCGGGGAGCTGTTTTTT
CASSLSLIQRGGPNTGELFF
>TRBD1|few|TRBJ1-3|TRBV4-1
TGCGCCAGCAGCCGTGCGGGACAGGGTGGAAACACCATATATTTT
CASSRAGQGGNTIYF
>.|many|TRBJ1-5|TRBV20-1
TGCAGTGCCGAGCTGGGGGCAGATCAGCCCCAGCATTTT
CSAELGADQPQHF
>.|many|TRBJ1-1|TRBV20-1
TGCAGTGGCCCCCCACTGAACACTGAAGCTTTCTTT
CSGPPLNTEAFF
>.|many|TRBJ2-3|TRBV4-3
TGCGCCAGCAGCCAGGCCCAGGGCCTTAGCACAGATACGCAGTATTTT
CASSQAQGLSTDTQYF
>.|.|TRBJ1-2|TRBV6-2/TRBV6-3
TGTGCCAGCCACGCAACAGGGAAAGCCTATGGCTACACCTTC
CASHATGKAYGYTF
>.|few|TRBJ1-3|TRBV7-9
TGTGCCAGCAGCTTAAGTTGGTCTGGAAACACCATATATTTT
CASSLSWSGNTIYF
>.|few|TRBJ1-2|TRBV28
TGTGCCAGCAACGACACCCCGCGGACATCTTATGGCTACACCTTC
CASNDTPRTSYGYTF
>.|few|TRBJ2-1|TRBV20-1
TGCAGTGCTAGTTGGGGGGAGTCCTACAATGAGCAGTTCTTC
CSASWGESYNEQFF
>.|.|TRBJ1-3|TRBV29-1
TGCAGCGTGTTGCTTGGAAACACCATATATTTT
CSVLLGNTIYF
>.|few|TRBJ2-7|TRBV12-3/TRBV12-4
TGTGCCAGCAGTTTTACGGGGCCCTCTCGCGAGCAGTACTTC
CASSFTGPSREQYF
>TRBD2|few|TRBJ2-1|TRBV7-9
TGTGCCAGCACCTCAGCGGGGGTCAATGAGCAGTTCTTC
CASTSAGVNEQFF
>.|.|TRBJ2-6|TRBV19
TGTGCCAGTAGTCCCGACCTCCGGGAGGCCAACGTCCTGACTTTC
CASSPDLREANVLTF
>TRBD2|.|TRBJ2-1|TRBV3-1
TGTGCCAGCAGCCAAGAACTTGGACTAGCCAATGAGCAGTTCTTC
CASSQELGLANEQFF
>.|many|TRBJ1-1|TRBV7-9
TGTGCCAGCAGCTTCGGGACCTCCAATCGACAAGCTTTCTTT
CASSFGTSNRQAFF
>TRBD1|many|TRBJ1-2|TRBV5-5
TGTGCCAGCAGCCACCTGACAGGGGCCTATGGCTACACCTTC
CASSHLTGAYGYTF
>.|many|TRBJ2-1|TRBV4-3
TGCGCCAGCAGCCAAGGGGCCAGGGGAACCTACAATGAGCAGTTCTTC
CASSQGARGTYNEQFF
>.|many|TRBJ2-2|TRBV2
TGTGCCAGCAGTGAACGGTTTCAGGCCGGGGAGCTGTTTTTT
CASSERFQAGELFF